The 2 T cell receptor beta chains given below trace back to one sample, sequenced in a study of shared clonotypes between healthy human individuals. Sequenced by immunoSEQ multiplex PCR; TCRdb stores in-frame clones only, minus some. Of about 600,000 clones in the sample, 97% were seen once. Sequencing was carried out using naive CD4+ T cells sorted from blood. As for subset: CD45RA+ positively selected. The receptors come from a woman in her twenties or thirties in good health.

This chain links TRBV6-5 with TRBJ1-4; 7 bases align to TRBD1. The CDR3 spans 14 residues. V dropped 2 bases and J dropped 5; count of bases not matched to a gene: 2. Germline CDR1 reads MNHEY; CDR2 reads SVGAGI. CDR3 nucleotide sequence: TGTGCCAGCAGTTACAGAGGGGGCAATGAAAAACTGTTTTTT. Translated: CASSYRGGNEKLFF.

This chain uses TRBV6-1 with TRBJ2-5; D is undetermined. Near its end, the DNA agrees better with TRBJ2-7, so the J call may be wrong. Per germline, CDR1 MNHNS and CDR2 SASEGT. This CDR3 is built from 13 residues. The CDR3 coding sequence is TGTGCCAGCAGTGAAACGGAAGGGTACGAGCAGTACTTC. Its protein is CASSETEGYEQYF.